This T cell receptor beta chain comes out of a study of T-cell reconstitution after alpha-beta-depleted transplantation in children. The study, taken as a whole, reports: Diversity and T-cell counts at one year after transplant derived mostly from new T cells. The high TCRbeta diversity at day 60 in some patients came from surviving recipient T cells and thymic progenitors. In patients about two months after transplant, alpha-beta T cells reportedly arose from several hundred expanded graft clones.

This clonotype was picked up a small number of times. As yet, its antigen is unknown. Unique molecular identifiers were incorporated during preparation of the TCRbeta library. TCRdb reanalysed the PCR reads using MiXCR and keeps one entry per CDR3 protein. The table lists a few hundred thousand distinct CDR3 sequences, 10% to 15% of them singletons. V was pared by 6 bases and J by 5 bases, with 14 bases between. The CDR3 is 14 amino acids. This chain links TRBV12-3 or TRBV12-4 with TRBJ2-1; D possibly corresponds to TRBD2 (6 bases). Sequenced here: PBMCs, mostly from graft donor cells, sampled 360 days after TCRalphabeta/CD19-depleted stem cell transplant. The receptor's source is a male patient aged 10 to 17 who had a stem cell transplant for acute myeloid leukemia, so the T cells may come from the graft donor. CDR3 nucleotides: TGTGCCAGCAGCTCCCCCCGGGAGAACAATGAGCAGTTCTTC. Translating it yields CASSSPRENNEQFF.